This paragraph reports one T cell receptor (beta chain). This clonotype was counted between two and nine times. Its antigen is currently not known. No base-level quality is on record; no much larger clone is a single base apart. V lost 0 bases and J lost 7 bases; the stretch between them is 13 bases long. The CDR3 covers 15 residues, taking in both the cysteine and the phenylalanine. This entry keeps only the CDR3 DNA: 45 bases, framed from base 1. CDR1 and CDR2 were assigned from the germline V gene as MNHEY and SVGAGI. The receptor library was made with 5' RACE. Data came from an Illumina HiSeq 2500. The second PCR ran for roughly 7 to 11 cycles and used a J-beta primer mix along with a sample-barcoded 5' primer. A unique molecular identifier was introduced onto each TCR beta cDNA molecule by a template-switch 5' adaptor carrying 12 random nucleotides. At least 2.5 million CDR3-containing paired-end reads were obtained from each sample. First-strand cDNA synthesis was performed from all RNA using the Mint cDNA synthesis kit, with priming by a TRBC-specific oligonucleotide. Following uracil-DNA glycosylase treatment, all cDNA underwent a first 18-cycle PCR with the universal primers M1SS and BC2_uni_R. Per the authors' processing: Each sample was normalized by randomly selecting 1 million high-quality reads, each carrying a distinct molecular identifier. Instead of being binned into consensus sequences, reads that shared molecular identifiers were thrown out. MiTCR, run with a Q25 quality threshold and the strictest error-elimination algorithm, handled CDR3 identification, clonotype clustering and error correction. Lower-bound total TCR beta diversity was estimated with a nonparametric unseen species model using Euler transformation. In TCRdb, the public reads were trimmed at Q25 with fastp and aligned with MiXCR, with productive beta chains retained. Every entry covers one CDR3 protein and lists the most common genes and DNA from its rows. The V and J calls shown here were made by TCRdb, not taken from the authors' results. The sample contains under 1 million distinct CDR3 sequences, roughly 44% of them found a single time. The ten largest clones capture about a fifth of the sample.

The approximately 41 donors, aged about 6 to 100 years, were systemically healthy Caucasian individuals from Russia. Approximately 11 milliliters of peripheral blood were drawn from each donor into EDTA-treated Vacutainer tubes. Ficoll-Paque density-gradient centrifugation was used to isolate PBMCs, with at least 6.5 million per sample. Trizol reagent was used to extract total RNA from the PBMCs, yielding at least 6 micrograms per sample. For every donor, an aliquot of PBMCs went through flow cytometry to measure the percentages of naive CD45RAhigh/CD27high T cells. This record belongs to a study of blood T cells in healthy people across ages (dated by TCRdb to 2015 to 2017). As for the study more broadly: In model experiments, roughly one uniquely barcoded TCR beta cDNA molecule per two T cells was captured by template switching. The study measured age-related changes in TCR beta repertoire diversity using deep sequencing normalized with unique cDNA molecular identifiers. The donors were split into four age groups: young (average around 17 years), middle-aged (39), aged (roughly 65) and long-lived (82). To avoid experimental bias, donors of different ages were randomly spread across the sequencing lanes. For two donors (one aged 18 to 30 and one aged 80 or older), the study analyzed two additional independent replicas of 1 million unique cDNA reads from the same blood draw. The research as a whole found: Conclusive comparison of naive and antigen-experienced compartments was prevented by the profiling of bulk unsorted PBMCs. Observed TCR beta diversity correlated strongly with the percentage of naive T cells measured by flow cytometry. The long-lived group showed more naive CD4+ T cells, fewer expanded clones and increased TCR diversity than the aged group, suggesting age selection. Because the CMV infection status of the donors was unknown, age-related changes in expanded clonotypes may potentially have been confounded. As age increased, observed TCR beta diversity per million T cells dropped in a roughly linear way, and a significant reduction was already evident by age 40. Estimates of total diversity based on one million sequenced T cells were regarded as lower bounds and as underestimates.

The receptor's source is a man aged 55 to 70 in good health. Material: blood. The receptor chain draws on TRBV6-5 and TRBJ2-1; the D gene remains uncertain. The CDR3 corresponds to CASSYSLASQNEQFF. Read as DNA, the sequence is TGTGCCAGCAGTTACTCCCTGGCGTCCCAAAATGAGCAGTTCTTC.